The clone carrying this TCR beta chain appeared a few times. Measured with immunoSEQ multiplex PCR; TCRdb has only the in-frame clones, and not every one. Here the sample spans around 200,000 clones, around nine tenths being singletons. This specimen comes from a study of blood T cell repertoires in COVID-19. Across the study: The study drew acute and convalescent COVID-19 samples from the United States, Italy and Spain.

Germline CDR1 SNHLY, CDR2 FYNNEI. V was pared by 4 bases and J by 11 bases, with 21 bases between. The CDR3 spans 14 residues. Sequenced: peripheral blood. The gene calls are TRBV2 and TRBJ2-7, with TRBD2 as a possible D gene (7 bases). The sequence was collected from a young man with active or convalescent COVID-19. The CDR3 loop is CASSVGTKARQEYV. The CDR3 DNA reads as TGTGCCAGCAGTGTTGGGACTAAAGCCCGACAGGAGTACGTC.